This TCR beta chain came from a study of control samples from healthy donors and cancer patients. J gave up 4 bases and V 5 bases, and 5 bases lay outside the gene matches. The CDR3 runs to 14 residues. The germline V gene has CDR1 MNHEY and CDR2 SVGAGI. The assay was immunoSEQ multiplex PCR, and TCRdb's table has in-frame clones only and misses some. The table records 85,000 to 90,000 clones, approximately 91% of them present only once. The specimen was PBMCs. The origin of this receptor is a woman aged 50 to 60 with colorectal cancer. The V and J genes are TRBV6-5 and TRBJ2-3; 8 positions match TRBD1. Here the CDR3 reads CASSRQGSADTQYF. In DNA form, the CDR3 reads TGTGCCAGCAGTCGACAGGGGTCGGCAGATACGCAGTATTTT.